This is a list of T cell receptor beta chains from one sample in a study of PD-L1 blockade in urothelial cancer. Profiling relied on immunoSEQ multiplex PCR, and the TCRdb table lists in-frame clones only, not all of them. The sample yields some 51,000 clones, around 87% seen once. The specimen comprised PBMCs, sampled around atezolizumab (anti-PD-L1) treatment. These receptors came from a man in his 60s with urothelial cancer. CDR3s include the opening cysteine and the closing phenylalanine or tryptophan. The order of the fields is clone size, D gene, V gene, J gene, CDR3 protein, CDR3 DNA. The D gene is left open where the match is weak. Clone size is given for some rows only: seen once, a few or many times, or a class if the clone is expanded.

NA	NA	TRBV7-6	TRBJ1-1	CASSPQGRGQGTEAFF	TGTGCCAGCAGCCCCCAGGGGAGGGGACAAGGTACTGAAGCTTTCTTT
few	NA	TRBV19	TRBJ1-1	CASIDAGQATEAFF	TGTGCCAGTATTGACGCAGGGCAGGCCACTGAAGCTTTCTTT
NA	TRBD1	TRBV7-9	TRBJ1-5	CASSVTGGRNQPQHF	TGTGCCAGCAGCGTGACAGGGGGTCGCAATCAGCCCCAGCATTTT
NA	NA	TRBV11-3	TRBJ2-5	CASSPGETQYF	TGTGCCAGCAGCCCCGGAGAGACCCAGTACTTC
NA	TRBD2	TRBV9	TRBJ2-7	CASSAWGGVREQYF	TGTGCCAGCAGCGCTTGGGGAGGGGTGAGGGAGCAGTACTTC
NA	NA	TRBV27	TRBJ1-2	CASSLVGGYGYTF	TGTGCCAGCAGTTTAGTGGGGGGCTATGGCTACACCTTC
NA	NA	TRBV2	TRBJ2-5	CASSGRTRETQYF	TGTGCCAGCAGTGGACGGACACGAGAGACCCAGTACTTC
NA	TRBD2	TRBV7-2	TRBJ2-3	CASSSSGLANTDTQYF	TGTGCCAGCAGCTCCTCCGGACTAGCAAACACAGATACGCAGTATTTT
NA	NA	TRBV28	TRBJ1-5	CASSRARTPRTRNQPQHF	TGTGCCAGCAGTCGAGCCCGGACACCTCGAACTCGAAATCAGCCCCAGCATTTT
NA	NA	TRBV19	TRBJ1-4	CASSLPGRGHEKLFF	TGTGCCAGTAGTCTGCCAGGTCGGGGTCATGAAAAACTGTTTTTT
NA	NA	TRBV7-3	TRBJ2-7	CASSPGGVGEQYF	TGTGCCAGCAGCCCCGGAGGCGTTGGGGAGCAGTACTTC
NA	TRBD1	TRBV30	TRBJ1-2	CAWRTGQGHGYTF	TGTGCCTGGAGAACGGGACAGGGACATGGCTACACCTTC
once	TRBD1	TRBV27	TRBJ1-5	CASSLTGGWNQPQHF	TGTGCCAGCAGTCTGACAGGGGGCTGGAATCAGCCCCAGCATTTT
NA	NA	TRBV5-4	TRBJ1-4	CASSLGLQGGEKLFF	TGTGCCAGCAGCTTGGGTTTACAGGGAGGGGAAAAACTGTTTTTT
NA	NA	TRBV5-1	TRBJ2-5	CASSLIAGYQETQYF	TGCGCCAGCAGCTTGATTGCGGGATACCAAGAGACCCAGTACTTC
NA	TRBD1	TRBV18	TRBJ1-4	CASSPPLGQGSPTTNEKLFF	TGTGCCAGCTCACCACCATTGGGACAGGGAAGCCCGACAACTAATGAAAAACTGTTTTTT
NA	TRBD2	TRBV30	TRBJ2-3	CAWSVSAGGLTQYF	TGTGCCTGGAGTGTATCAGCGGGAGGCCTTACGCAGTATTTT
once	TRBD2	TRBV2	TRBJ2-3	CASSDTTGGRDTQYF	TGTGCCAGCAGTGACACGACGGGGGGGCGGGATACGCAGTATTTT
once	TRBD1	TRBV27	TRBJ2-6	CASISHRDRVFGANVLTF	TGTGCCAGCATATCACACCGGGACAGGGTCTTTGGGGCCAACGTCCTGACTTTC
once	NA	TRBV29-1	TRBJ1-2	CSVEETQGYTF	TGCAGCGTTGAAGAAACACAAGGCTACACCTTC
once	NA	TRBV30	TRBJ1-1	CAWSVFGRVRAFF	TGTGCCTGGAGTGTATTTGGGAGGGTGCGGGCTTTCTTT
NA	NA	TRBV7-8	TRBJ2-4	CASSSPPDIQYF	TGTGCCAGCAGCTCCCCCCCGGACATTCAGTACTTC
NA	NA	TRBV18	TRBJ1-5	CASSPRTTNQPQHF	TGTGCCAGCTCACCCCGGACAACAAATCAGCCCCAGCATTTT
NA	TRBD2	TRBV28	TRBJ2-1	CASRTSGDNEQFF	TGTGCCAGCCGGACTAGCGGGGACAATGAGCAGTTCTTC
once	NA	TRBV29-1	TRBJ1-6	CSVYRDKAPCSYNSPLHF	TGCAGCGTGTACCGGGACAAGGCCCCCTGCTCCTATAATTCACCCCTCCACTTT
once	NA	TRBV9	TRBJ2-5	CASGRAEETQYF	TGTGCCAGCGGGCGGGCCGAGGAGACCCAGTACTTC
NA	NA	TRBV6-6	TRBJ1-1	CASSYGNLNTEAFF	TGTGCCAGCAGTTACGGCAATTTGAACACTGAAGCTTTCTTT
once	TRBD1	TRBV7-3	TRBJ1-2	CASSLNPAGTGGVKGYTF	TGTGCCAGCAGCTTAAATCCCGCCGGGACAGGGGGCGTGAAGGGCTACACCTTC
NA	TRBD1	TRBV6-1	TRBJ2-4	CASVKREQGANIQYF	TGTGCCAGCGTCAAACGGGAACAGGGGGCAAACATTCAGTACTTC
NA	TRBD1	TRBV5-1	TRBJ2-5	CASSAGQGVETQYF	TGCGCCAGCAGCGCAGGACAGGGGGTCGAGACCCAGTACTTC
NA	NA	TRBV5-8	TRBJ2-4	CASSFNYIQYF	TGTGCCAGCAGCTTTAATTACATTCAGTACTTC